This TCR beta chain was retrieved from a study of cytomegalovirus exposure and HLA in healthy donors. Germline V gene lookup returns CDR1 SGHRS and CDR2 YFSETQ. The CDR3 covers 16 residues. V shed 0 bases, J shed 6 bases, and the junction held 6 bases outside the gene matches. General study findings and limits: Many donors carried some public TCRs, although rarity characterized most TCR sequences. Researchers reported from a later analysis that most CMV-associated TCR beta chains appeared HLA-restricted.

Details on this clone: Its cognate antigen is unknown.

Primers for the PCR totalled 60 Vbeta and 13 Jbeta. Assay: immunoSEQ multiplex PCR; the TCRdb copy retains only in-frame clones and omits some. The sample lists approximately 200,000 clones; around 80% were seen once. The source material was PBMCs. The receptor was derived from a woman in her 30s in good health and CMV-seropositive. This rearrangement joins TRBV5-1 to TRBJ2-1; 10 bases line up with TRBD2. This CDR3 reads CASSLEAGGPRNEQFF. CDR3 DNA sequence: TGCGCCAGCAGCTTGGAAGCGGGAGGGCCCCGCAATGAGCAGTTCTTC.